Following are 6 T cell receptor beta chains from one sample sequenced in a study of cytomegalovirus exposure and HLA in healthy donors. Primers included in the PCR were 60 Vbeta and 13 Jbeta primers. The method was immunoSEQ multiplex PCR; TCRdb's version includes in-frame clones alone and lacks a portion of them. The sample has roughly 180,000 clones; about 82% are singletons. The sequenced sample consisted of PBMCs. The receptors stem from a male donor in good health and CMV-seronegative.

This sequence joins TRBV6-6 and TRBJ2-3; unclear D gene. The CDR3 consists of 11 residues. Trimming stripped 7 bases from V and 5 bases from J, with 7 bases between. Germline V lookup: CDR1 MNHNY, CDR2 SVGAGI (reference sequence). CDR3 sequence: CASKIIDTQYF. The CDR3 region has the DNA TGTGCCAGCAAAATTATAGATACGCAGTATTTT.

CDR3 coding DNA: TGTGCCAGTAAGAGATATAGCAATCAGCCCCAGCATTTT. The encoded protein is CASKRYSNQPQHF. This rearrangement joins TRBV28 to TRBJ1-5; no firm D call. The V gene lost 9 bases and the J gene lost 0 bases, with 9 bases spanning the gap. Per the germline V gene, CDR1 is MDHEN and CDR2 is SYDVKM. The CDR3 consists of 13 residues.

The genes are TRBV27 and TRBJ2-7; D is unclear. The germline V gene encodes CDR1 MNHEY and CDR2 SMNVEV (reference sequence). The CDR3 runs 13 residues. The germline V and J ends were trimmed by 5 bases and 1 base, with 9 bases remaining between them. The DNA for the CDR3 is TGTGCCAGCAGTCCCCTACCTTCCTACGAGCAGTACTTC. Its translation is CASSPLPSYEQYF.

The rearrangement joins TRBV5-1 to TRBJ2-3; 7 nucleotides line up with TRBD1. From germline, CDR1 is SGHRS and CDR2 YFSETQ. J was trimmed by 3 bases and V by 0 bases; bases with no gene match: 4. This CDR3 has 15 amino acids. The CDR3 DNA follows: TGCGCCAGCAGCTTGGCCGGGACAGATACAGATACGCAGTATTTT. Amino acid sequence: CASSLAGTDTDTQYF.

The J gene is TRBJ1-1, the V gene TRBV5-1; the D gene is possibly TRBD1 (5 bases). The CDR3 extends over 14 amino acids. CDR1 is SGHRS and CDR2 is YFSETQ in the germline V gene. The V end was cut by 1 base, the J end by 11 bases, with 18 bases between. In DNA form, the CDR3 reads TGCGCCAGCAGCTTGTATGAAGGGGTTCGGCAGGCTTTCTTT. Protein product: CASSLYEGVRQAFF.

The chain joins TRBV19 to TRBJ2-5; 12 positions agree with TRBD1. This CDR3 has 17 amino acids. CDR1 LNHDA and CDR2 SQIVND come from the germline V gene (reference sequence). Trimming took 5 bases from V and 5 from J; bases not matched to a gene: 12. This CDR3 reads CASSQPGQGAVGETQYF. DNA for the CDR3: TGTGCCAGTAGTCAACCGGGACAGGGGGCGGTGGGGGAGACCCAGTACTTC. The variable domain in full, with the rest retrieved from reference TRBV19 and TRBJ2-5, is DGGITQSPKYLFRKEGQNVTLSCEQNLNHDAMYWYRQDPGQGLRLIYYSQIVNDFQKGDIAEGYSVSREKKESFPLTVTSAQKNPTAFYLCASSQPGQGAVGETQYFGPGTRLLVL.